This T cell receptor beta chain was sequenced for a study of regulatory T cells in long-lasting Graves disease. Trimming at V came to 5 bases and at J to 0 bases, leaving 9 bases not matched to a gene. Germline V lookup: CDR1 SGHVS, CDR2 FQNEAQ. The CDR3 is 16 residues long. The time point: newly diagnosed GD, antithyroid drugs for less than 3 months. Construction of the TCR library relied on RNA isolated from PBMCs. The source of the patients was an endocrinology department in Xi'an, China. This clonotype was counted at least ten times. Its antigen is undetermined. HTBI primers from iRepertoire and Arm-PCR of CDR3 regions yielded the TCR beta libraries. Authors' processing steps: The samples yielded about 60 TRBV and roughly 14 TRBJ segments. MiXCR, run by TCRdb on the multiplex PCR reads, gives a single entry per CDR3 protein. The V and J calls, along with clone size, are taken from TCRdb and not from the paper's own processing. The sample yields 390,000 or so distinct CDR3 sequences, 12% seen once.

Study-level points and caveats: TCR diversity was lower in persistent Graves' patients than in newly diagnosed ones.

This sample also appeared in a second study, on T cells in Graves' hyperthyroidism and ophthalmopathy. From that report: First-round RT-PCR of the TCR CDR3 relied on the HTBI primer set.

This TCR was recovered from a woman aged 18-35 years with Graves disease. The source was peripheral blood mononuclear cells (PBMCs), collected at new diagnosis, from a patient treated with antithyroid drugs. This chain connects TRBV7-8 to TRBJ2-5; TRBD2 matches at 7 bases. CDR3 sequence (DNA): TGTGCCAGCAGCCCCCGACTAGCTGGGGACCAAGAGACCCAGTACTTC. Protein: CASSPRLAGDQETQYF.